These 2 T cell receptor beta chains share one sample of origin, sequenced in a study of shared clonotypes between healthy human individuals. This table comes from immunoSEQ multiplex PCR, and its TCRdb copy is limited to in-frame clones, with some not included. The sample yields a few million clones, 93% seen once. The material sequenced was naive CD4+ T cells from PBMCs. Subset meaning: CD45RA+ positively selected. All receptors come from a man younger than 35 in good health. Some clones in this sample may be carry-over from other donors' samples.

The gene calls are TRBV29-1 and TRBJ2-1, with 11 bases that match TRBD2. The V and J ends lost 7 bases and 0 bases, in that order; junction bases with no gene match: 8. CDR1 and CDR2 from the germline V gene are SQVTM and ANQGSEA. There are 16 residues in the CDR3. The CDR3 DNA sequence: TGCAGCGGCCGACTAGCGGGATCTAACTCCTACAATGAGCAGTTCTTC. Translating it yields CSGRLAGSNSYNEQFF.

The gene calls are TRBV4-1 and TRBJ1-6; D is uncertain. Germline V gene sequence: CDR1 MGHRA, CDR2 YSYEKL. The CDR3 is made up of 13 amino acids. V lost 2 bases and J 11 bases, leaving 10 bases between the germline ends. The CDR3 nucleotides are TGCGCCAGCAGCCAACTCGAAGGTACACCCCTCCACTTT. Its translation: CASSQLEGTPLHF.